The 14 T cell receptor beta chains presented below share a single source sample, sequenced in a study of control samples from healthy donors and cancer patients. The assay was immunoSEQ multiplex PCR, and TCRdb's table has in-frame clones only and misses some. The top ten hold 0.65% to 0.85% of the sample, which has under 200,000 clones, approximately 90% seen once. The specimen sequenced was blood. These receptors all come from a woman under 40 in good health.

The chain uses TRBV2 and TRBJ1-2; possible D gene TRBD1, 6 bases. The CDR3 is 14 residues long. The germline gives CDR1 SNHLY, CDR2 FYNNEI. Between the trimmed V and J ends, which lost 2 bases and 6 bases, there was a span of 13 bases. The CDR3 bases are TGTGCCAGCAGTGAAATGGGGGGCATCGATGGCTACACCTTC. Translated, it gives CASSEMGGIDGYTF.

This clone is a singleton in its sample. The chain carries TRBV7-8 and TRBJ2-2; tentatively, D is TRBD1 (5 bases). The CDR3 extends over 14 amino acids. V lost 5 bases to trimming and J lost 6 bases, with 13 bases between them. Germline lookup yields CDR1 SGHVS and CDR2 FQNEAQ. The CDR3 nucleotides read TGTGCCAGCAGCACCAGGGTTCCCGCCGGGGAGCTGTTTTTT. It is translated as CASSTRVPAGELFF. The full variable domain, its missing parts supplied by reference TRBV7-8 and TRBJ2-2, is GAGVSQSPRYKVAKRGQDVALRCDPISGHVSLFWYQQALGQGPEFLTYFQNEAQLDKSGLPSDRFFAERPEGSVSTLKIQRTQQEDSAVYLCASSTRVPAGELFFGEGSRLTVL.

The rearrangement links TRBV4-2 to TRBJ2-7; 8 bases line up with TRBD2. The CDR3 is made up of 15 amino acids. V lost 0 bases, J lost 7 bases, and 8 bases stayed unmatched. CDR1 LGHNA and CDR2 YNFKEQ come from the germline V gene. CDR3: CASSQETAGVLEQYF. CDR3 bases: TGTGCCAGCAGCCAAGAGACAGCGGGAGTATTGGAGCAGTACTTC.

The genes are TRBV18 and TRBJ2-4; perhaps TRBD2 as D (8 bases). This CDR3 is 16 amino acids long. The germline CDR1 and CDR2 sequences are KGHSH and LQKENI. Deletions cut 3 bases from V and 1 base from J, with 13 bases between. The CDR3 sequence: CASSPREGAAKNIQYF. The CDR3 DNA is TGTGCCAGCTCACCCCGGGAGGGGGCGGCCAAAAACATTCAGTACTTC.

V usage is TRBV6-5 and J usage is TRBJ2-2; tentatively, D is TRBD2 (7 bases). The CDR3 is 15 residues long. Trimming stripped 6 bases from V and 5 bases from J, with 16 bases between. CDR1 is MNHEY and CDR2 is SVGAGI in the germline V gene. The CDR3 nucleotides are TGTGCCAGCAGCTTAGGGGGAGGGGGAACCGGGGAGCTGTTTTTT. Translating it yields CASSLGGGGTGELFF.

This clone is a singleton in its sample. The genes are TRBV19 and TRBJ1-4, with D possibly matching TRBD1 (6 bases). Trimming took 6 bases from V and 7 from J, leaving 21 bases between them. CDR1 and CDR2 from the germline V gene are LNHDA and SQIVND (reference sequence). The length of the CDR3 is 16 residues. CDR3 sequence (DNA): TGTGCCAGTAGGGCAGGGGAGAGTAGGCCTGGTGAAAAACTGTTTTTT. Translation: CASRAGESRPGEKLFF.

This chain connects TRBV18 to TRBJ1-1; TRBD1 might be the D (5 bases). There are 14 residues in the CDR3. The V end was cut by 6 bases, the J end by 4 bases, with 15 bases between. Germline assignment: CDR1 KGHSH and CDR2 LQKENI. CDR3 in DNA: TGTGCCAGCTCTTCATCTACGGGGCCCACTGAAGCTTTCTTT. Amino acid sequence: CASSSSTGPTEAFF. Full variable domain (outside the CDR3, taken from reference TRBV18 and TRBJ1-1): NAGVMQNPRHLVRRRGQEARLRCSPMKGHSHVYWYRQLPEEGLKFMVYLQKENIIDESGMPKERFSAEFPKEGPSILRIQQVVRGDSAAYFCASSSSTGPTEAFFGQGTRLTVV.

This clone occurred once. The V and J genes are TRBV6-5 and TRBJ1-2; D is perhaps TRBD1 (6 bases). The CDR3 consists of 16 residues. Trimming stripped 2 bases from V and 5 bases from J, with 18 bases between. Germline CDR1 reads MNHEY; CDR2 reads SVGAGI. CDR3 DNA sequence: TGTGCCAGCAGTTACACCAGGGGTTCCCAATTTTATGGCTACACCTTC. Amino acid sequence: CASSYTRGSQFYGYTF.

This sequence joins TRBV27 and TRBJ1-6; weak D call: TRBD1 (5 bases). CDR3 length: 15 amino acids. Trimming cost V 3 bases and J 10 bases, with 16 bases left between them. Germline CDR1 and CDR2: MNHEY and SMNVEV (reference sequence). This chain's CDR3 is CASSLSWGTESPLHF. The CDR3, as DNA: TGTGCCAGCAGTTTGTCATGGGGGACCGAATCACCCCTCCACTTT.

This chain joins TRBV4-1 and TRBJ2-3, with 9 bases lining up with TRBD1. The V segment lost 2 bases and the J segment 2 bases; nucleotides outside the gene matches: 8. CDR1 and CDR2 from the germline V gene are MGHRA and YSYEKL. The CDR3 runs to 17 residues. CDR3 residues: CASSQWTGDEYTDTQYF. Written as DNA, the CDR3 is TGCGCCAGCAGCCAATGGACAGGGGATGAGTACACAGATACGCAGTATTTT.

This sequence joins TRBV18 and TRBJ2-7; D tentatively fits TRBD1 or TRBD2 (5 bases each). V lost 6 bases, J lost 2 bases, and 17 bases lay in between. Germline loops: CDR1 KGHSH, CDR2 LQKENI. CDR3 length equals 15 residues. The CDR3 bases are TGTGCCAGCTCCGAGGGGTCCAGGGAAGCCTACGAGCAGTACTTC. This sequence encodes CASSEGSREAYEQYF.

The genes are TRBV28 and TRBJ2-7, with 10 bases lining up with TRBD2. Germline V gives CDR1 MDHEN, CDR2 SYDVKM. The CDR3 is 14 residues long. The V segment lost 7 bases and the J segment 3 bases; nucleotides outside the gene matches: 6. The CDR3: CASNRLAGVYEQYF. The DNA for the CDR3 is TGTGCCAGCAATCGCCTAGCGGGAGTCTACGAGCAGTACTTC.

The rearrangement uses TRBV9 and TRBJ1-1; D is perhaps TRBD1 (6 bases). The V end lost 3 bases, the J end lost 0 bases, and 12 bases lay between the germline ends. CDR3 size: 15 residues. In germline, CDR1 is SGDLS, CDR2 YYNGEE. The CDR3 sequence: CASSASGAMNTEAFF. The CDR3 coding sequence is TGTGCCAGCAGCGCATCAGGGGCTATGAACACTGAAGCTTTCTTT.

The chain has TRBV6-4 and TRBJ2-3, with TRBD2 identical over 9 bases. Trimming at V came to 0 bases and at J to 7 bases, leaving 8 bases not matched to a gene. The CDR3 loop spans 16 amino acids. The germline CDR1 and CDR2 sequences are MRHNA and SNTAGT. The CDR3 nucleotides read TGTGCCAGCAGTGACTCCTCGCGGGAGGGCCTACATACGCAGTATTTT. Residues: CASSDSSREGLHTQYF.